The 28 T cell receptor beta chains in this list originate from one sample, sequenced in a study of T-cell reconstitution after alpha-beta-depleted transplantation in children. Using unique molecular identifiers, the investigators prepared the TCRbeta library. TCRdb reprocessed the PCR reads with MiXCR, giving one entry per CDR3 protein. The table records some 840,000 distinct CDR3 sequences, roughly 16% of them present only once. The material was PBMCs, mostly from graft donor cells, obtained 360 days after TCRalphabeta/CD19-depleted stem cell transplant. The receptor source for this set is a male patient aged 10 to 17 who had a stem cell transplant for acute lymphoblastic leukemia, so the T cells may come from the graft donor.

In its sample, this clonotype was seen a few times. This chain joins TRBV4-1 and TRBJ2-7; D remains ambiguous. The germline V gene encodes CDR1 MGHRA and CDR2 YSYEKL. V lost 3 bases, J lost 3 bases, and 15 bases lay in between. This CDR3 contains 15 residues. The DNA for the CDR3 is TGCGCCAGCAGCCAGTCGCGGAATTCTGTCTACGAGCAGTACTTC. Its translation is CASSQSRNSVYEQYF.

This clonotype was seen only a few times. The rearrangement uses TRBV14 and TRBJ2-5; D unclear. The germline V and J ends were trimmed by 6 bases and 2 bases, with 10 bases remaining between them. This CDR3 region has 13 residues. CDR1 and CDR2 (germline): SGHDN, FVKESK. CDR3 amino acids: CASRRTDQETQYF. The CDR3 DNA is TGTGCCAGCAGGAGGACGGATCAAGAGACCCAGTACTTC.

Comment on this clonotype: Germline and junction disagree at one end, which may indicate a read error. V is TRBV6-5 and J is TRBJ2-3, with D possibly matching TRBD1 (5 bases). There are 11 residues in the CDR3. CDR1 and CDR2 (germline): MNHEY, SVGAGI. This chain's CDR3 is CASSYKGIEDF. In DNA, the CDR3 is TGTGCCAGCAGTTATAAGGGGATTGAGGATTTT.

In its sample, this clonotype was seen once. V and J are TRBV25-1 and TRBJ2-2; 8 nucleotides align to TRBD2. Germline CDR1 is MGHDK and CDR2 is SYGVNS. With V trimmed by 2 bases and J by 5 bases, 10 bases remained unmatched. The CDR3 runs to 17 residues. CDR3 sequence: CASSETPGLVVTGELFF. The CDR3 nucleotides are TGTGCCAGCAGTGAAACTCCGGGACTAGTAGTTACCGGGGAGCTGTTTTTT. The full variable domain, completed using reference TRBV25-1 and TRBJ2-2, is EADIYQTPRYLVIGTGKKITLECSQTMGHDKMYWYQQDPGMELHLIHYSYGVNSTEKGDLSSESTVSRIRTEHFPLTLESARPSHTSQYLCASSETPGLVVTGELFFGEGSRLTVL.

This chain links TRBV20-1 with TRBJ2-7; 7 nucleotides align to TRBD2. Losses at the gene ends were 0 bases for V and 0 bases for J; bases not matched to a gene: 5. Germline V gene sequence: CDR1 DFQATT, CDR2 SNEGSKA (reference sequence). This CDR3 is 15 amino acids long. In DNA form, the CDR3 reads TGCAGTGCTAGAGACCCCCGCGGGAGCTCCTACGAGCAGTACTTC. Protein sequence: CSARDPRGSSYEQYF.

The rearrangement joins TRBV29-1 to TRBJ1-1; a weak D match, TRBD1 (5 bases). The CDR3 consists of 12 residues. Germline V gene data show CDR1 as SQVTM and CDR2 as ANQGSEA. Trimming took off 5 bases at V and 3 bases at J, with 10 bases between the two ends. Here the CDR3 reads CSVLGVYTEAFF. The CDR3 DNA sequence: TGCAGCGTTCTGGGGGTTTACACTGAAGCTTTCTTT. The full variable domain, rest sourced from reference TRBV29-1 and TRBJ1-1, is SAVISQKPSRDICQRGTSLTIQCQVDSQVTMMFWYRQQPGQSLTLIATANQGSEATYESGFVIDKFPISRPNLTFSTLTVSNMSPEDSSIYLCSVLGVYTEAFFGQGTRLTVV.

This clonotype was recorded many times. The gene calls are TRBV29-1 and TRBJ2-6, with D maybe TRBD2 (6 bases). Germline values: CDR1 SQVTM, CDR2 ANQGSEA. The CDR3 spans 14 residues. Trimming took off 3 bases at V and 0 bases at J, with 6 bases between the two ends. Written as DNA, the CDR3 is TGCAGCGTTGAGGGGGGCTCTGGGGCCAACGTCCTGACTTTC. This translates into CSVEGGSGANVLTF.

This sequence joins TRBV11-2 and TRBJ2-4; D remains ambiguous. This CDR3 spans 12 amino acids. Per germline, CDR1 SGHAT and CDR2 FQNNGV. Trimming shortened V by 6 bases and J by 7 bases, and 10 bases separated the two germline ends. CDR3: CASSHEWNIQYF. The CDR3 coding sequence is TGTGCCAGCAGTCATGAATGGAACATTCAGTACTTC.

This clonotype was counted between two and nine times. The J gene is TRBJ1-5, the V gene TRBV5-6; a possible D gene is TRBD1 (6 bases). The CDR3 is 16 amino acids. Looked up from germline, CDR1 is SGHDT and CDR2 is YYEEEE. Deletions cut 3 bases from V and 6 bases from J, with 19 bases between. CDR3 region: CASSWDNSIGGQPQHF. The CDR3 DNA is TGTGCCAGCAGCTGGGACAACTCCATAGGGGGTCAGCCCCAGCATTTT.

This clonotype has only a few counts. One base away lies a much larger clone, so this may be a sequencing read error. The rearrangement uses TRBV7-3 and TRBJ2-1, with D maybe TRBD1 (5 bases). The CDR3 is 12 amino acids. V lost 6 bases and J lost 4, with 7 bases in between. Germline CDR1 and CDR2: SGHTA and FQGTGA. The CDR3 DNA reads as TGTGCCAGCAGTAACAGGTACAATGAGCAGTTCTTC. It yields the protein CASSNRYNEQFF.

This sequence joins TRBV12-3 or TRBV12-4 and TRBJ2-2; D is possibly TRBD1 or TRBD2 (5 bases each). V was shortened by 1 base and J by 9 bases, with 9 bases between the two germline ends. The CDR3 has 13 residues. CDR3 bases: TGTGCCAGCAGTTTAGGGGGGAAAAGGGAGCTGTTTTTT. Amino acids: CASSLGGKRELFF.

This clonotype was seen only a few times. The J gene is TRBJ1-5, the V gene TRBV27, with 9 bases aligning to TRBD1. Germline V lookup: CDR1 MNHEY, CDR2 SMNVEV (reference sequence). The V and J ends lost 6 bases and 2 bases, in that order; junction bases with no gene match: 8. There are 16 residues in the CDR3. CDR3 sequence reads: CASRLNRGQGNQPQHF. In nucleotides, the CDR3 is TGTGCCAGCAGGCTAAACAGGGGGCAGGGCAATCAGCCCCAGCATTTT.

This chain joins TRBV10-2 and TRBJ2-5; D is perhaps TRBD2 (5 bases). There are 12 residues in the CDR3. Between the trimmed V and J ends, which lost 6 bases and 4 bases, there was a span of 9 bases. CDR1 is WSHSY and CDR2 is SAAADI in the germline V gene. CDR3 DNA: TGCGCCAGCAGCCGAACTAGAGAGACCCAGTACTTC. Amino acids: CASSRTRETQYF.

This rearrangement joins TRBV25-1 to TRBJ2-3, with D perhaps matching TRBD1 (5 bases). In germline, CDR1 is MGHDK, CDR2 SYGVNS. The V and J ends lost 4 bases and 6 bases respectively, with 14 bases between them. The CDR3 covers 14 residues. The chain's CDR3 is CASSARQGGDTQYF. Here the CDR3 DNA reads TGTGCCAGCAGTGCTCGGCAGGGTGGGGATACGCAGTATTTT.

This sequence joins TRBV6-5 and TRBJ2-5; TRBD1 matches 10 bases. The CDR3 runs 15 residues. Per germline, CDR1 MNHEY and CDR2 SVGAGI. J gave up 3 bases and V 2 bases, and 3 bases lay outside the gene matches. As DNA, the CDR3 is TGTGCCAGCAGTTACGTGGGGACAGGGGAAGAGACCCAGTACTTC. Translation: CASSYVGTGEETQYF.

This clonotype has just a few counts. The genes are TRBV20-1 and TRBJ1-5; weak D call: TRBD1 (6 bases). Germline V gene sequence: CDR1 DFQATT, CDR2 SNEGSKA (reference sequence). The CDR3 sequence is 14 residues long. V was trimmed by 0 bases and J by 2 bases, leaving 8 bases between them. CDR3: CSAREGGGNQPQHF. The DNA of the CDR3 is TGCAGTGCTAGAGAAGGGGGGGGCAATCAGCCCCAGCATTTT.

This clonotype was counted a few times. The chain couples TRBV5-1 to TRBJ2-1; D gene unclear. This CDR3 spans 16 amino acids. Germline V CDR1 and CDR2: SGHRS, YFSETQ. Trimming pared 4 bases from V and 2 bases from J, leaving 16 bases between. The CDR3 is CASSRLARVAYNEQFF. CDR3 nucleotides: TGCGCCAGCAGCCGTTTAGCCCGAGTCGCCTACAATGAGCAGTTCTTC. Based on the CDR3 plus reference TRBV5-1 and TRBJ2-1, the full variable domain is KAGVTQTPRYLIKTRGQQVTLSCSPISGHRSVSWYQQTPGQGLQFLFEYFSETQRNKGNFPGRFSGRQFSNSRSEMNVSTLELGDSALYLCASSRLARVAYNEQFFGPGTRLTVL.

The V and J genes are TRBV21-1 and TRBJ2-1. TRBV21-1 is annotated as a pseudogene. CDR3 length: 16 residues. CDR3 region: CASSKATGSSYNEQFF. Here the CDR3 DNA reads TGTGCCAGCAGCAAAGCCACGGGGAGCTCCTACAATGAGCAGTTCTTC.

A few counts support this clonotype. Here the CDR3 reads CSVGLAGAYNEQFF. The CDR3, as DNA: TGCAGCGTGGGACTAGCGGGAGCTTACAATGAGCAGTTCTTC. This sequence joins TRBV29-1 and TRBJ2-1; the match to TRBD2 covers 14 bases. Germline CDR1 SQVTM, CDR2 ANQGSEA. This CDR3 is 14 amino acids long. Trimming cost V 6 bases and J 4 bases; bases outside gene matches: 2.

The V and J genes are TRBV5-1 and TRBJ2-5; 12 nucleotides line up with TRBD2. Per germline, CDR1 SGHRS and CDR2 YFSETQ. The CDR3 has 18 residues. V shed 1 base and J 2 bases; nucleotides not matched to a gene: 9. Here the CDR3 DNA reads TGCGCCAGCAGCTTGTGGGGCCTAGCGGGAGGGCTTCAAGAGACCCAGTACTTC. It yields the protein CASSLWGLAGGLQETQYF.

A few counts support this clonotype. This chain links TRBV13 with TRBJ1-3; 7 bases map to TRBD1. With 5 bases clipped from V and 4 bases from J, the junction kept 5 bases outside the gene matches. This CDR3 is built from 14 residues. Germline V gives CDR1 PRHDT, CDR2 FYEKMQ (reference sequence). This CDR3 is CASSGRDRGNTIYF. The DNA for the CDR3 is TGTGCCAGCAGCGGCCGGGACAGAGGAAACACCATATATTTT.

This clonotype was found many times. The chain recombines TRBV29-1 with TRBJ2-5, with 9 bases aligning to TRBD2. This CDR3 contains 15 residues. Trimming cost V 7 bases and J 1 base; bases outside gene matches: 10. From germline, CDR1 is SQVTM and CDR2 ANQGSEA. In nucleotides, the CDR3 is TGCAGCGCCCTCGGGACTAGCAGGAGCCAAGAGACCCAGTACTTC. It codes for CSALGTSRSQETQYF. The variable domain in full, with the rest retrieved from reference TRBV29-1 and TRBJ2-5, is SAVISQKPSRDICQRGTSLTIQCQVDSQVTMMFWYRQQPGQSLTLIATANQGSEATYESGFVIDKFPISRPNLTFSTLTVSNMSPEDSSIYLCSALGTSRSQETQYFGPGTRLLVL.

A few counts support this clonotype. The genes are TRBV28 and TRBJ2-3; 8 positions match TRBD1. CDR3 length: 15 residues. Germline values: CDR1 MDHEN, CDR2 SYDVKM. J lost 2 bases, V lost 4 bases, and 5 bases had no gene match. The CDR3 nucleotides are TGTGCCAGCAGTTCGCTCAGGGGGCCCACAGATACGCAGTATTTT. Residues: CASSSLRGPTDTQYF.

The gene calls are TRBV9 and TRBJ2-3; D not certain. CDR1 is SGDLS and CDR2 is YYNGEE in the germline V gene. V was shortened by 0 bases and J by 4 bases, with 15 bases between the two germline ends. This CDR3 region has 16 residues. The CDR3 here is CASSVGGSLLADTQYF. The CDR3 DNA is TGTGCCAGCAGCGTAGGGGGTAGCTTGTTAGCAGATACGCAGTATTTT.

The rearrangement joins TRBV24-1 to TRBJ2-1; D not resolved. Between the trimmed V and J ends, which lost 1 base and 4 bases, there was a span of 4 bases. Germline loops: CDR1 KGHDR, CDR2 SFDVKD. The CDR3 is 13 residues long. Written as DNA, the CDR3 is TGTGCCACCAGTGATTTAAGGTACAATGAGCAGTTCTTC. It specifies CATSDLRYNEQFF.

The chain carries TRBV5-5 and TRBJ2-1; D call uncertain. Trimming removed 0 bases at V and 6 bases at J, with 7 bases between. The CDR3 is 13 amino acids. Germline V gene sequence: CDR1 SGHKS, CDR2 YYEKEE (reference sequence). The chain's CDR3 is CASSLVGFNEQFF. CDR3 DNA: TGTGCCAGCAGCTTGGTGGGGTTCAATGAGCAGTTCTTC.

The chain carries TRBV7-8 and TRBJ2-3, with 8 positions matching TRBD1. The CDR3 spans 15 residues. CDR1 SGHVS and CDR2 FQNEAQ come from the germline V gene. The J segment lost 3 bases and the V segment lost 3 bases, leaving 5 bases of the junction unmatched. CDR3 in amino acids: CASSFLDRVTDTQYF. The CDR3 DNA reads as TGTGCCAGCAGCTTCTTGGACAGGGTAACAGATACGCAGTATTTT.

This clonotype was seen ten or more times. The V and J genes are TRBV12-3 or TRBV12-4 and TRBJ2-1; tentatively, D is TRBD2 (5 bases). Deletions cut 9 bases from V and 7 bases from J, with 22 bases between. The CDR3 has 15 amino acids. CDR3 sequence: CASRNFGMRGNEQFF. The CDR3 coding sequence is TGTGCCAGTCGGAACTTCGGGATGCGAGGGAATGAGCAGTTCTTC.